The clone carrying this T cell receptor beta chain was found a few times. Its antigen is currently unknown. This specimen belongs to a study of blood T cells in healthy people across ages. Overall study results and limits: Long-lived donors carried more naive CD4+ cells and greater diversity than aged donors. Getting older went along with TCR beta diversity per million T cells dropping roughly linearly.

This CDR3 has 15 residues. J gave up 4 bases and V 1 base, and 3 bases lay outside the gene matches. The germline gives CDR1 SNHLY, CDR2 FYNNEI. A second 7 to 11 cycle PCR used barcoded and J-beta primers. Researchers report that a template-switch adaptor with 12 random nucleotides tagged each cDNA molecule. TCRdb fed the 5' RACE reads into MiXCR, producing one record per CDR3 protein. The table includes about 720,000 distinct CDR3 sequences, 20% to 25% detected once. Around 9.4 milliliters was the volume of peripheral blood drawn from each donor. The specimen sequenced was blood. The receptor was isolated from a man in his 70s in good health. The chain uses TRBV2 and TRBJ2-1, with 8 bases fitting TRBD2. The CDR3 coding sequence is TGTGCCAGCAGTGAAGAGGCTAGCGGGTACAATGAGCAGTTCTTC. Translation gives CASSEEASGYNEQFF.